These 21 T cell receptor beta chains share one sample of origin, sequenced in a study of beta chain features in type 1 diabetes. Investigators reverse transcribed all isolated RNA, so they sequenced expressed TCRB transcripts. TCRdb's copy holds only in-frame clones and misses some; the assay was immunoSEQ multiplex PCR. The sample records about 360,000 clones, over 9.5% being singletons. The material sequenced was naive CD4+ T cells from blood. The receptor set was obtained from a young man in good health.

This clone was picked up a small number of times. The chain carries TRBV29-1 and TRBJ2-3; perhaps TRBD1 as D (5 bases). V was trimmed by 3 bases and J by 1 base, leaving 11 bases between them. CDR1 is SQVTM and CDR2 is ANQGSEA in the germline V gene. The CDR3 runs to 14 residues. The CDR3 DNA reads TGCAGCGTTGATTCAGGGTCGGGCACAGATACGCAGTATTTT. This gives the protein CSVDSGSGTDTQYF.

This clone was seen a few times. The CDR3 coding sequence is TGTGCCAGCAGCTTAGTCGGACATACATGGAATGAGCAGTTCTTC. Residues: CASSLVGHTWNEQFF. The chain combines TRBV7-2 with TRBJ2-1; weak D call: TRBD1 (5 bases). CDR1 SGHTA and CDR2 FQGNSA come from the germline V gene. V was pared by 1 base and J by 7 bases, with 14 bases between. There are 15 residues in the CDR3. Full variable domain (remainder filled in from reference TRBV7-2 and TRBJ2-1): GAGVSQSPSNKVTEKGKDVELRCDPISGHTALYWYRQSLGQGLEFLIYFQGNSAPDKSGLPSDRFSAERTGGSVSTLTIQRTQQEDSAVYLCASSLVGHTWNEQFFGPGTRLTVL.

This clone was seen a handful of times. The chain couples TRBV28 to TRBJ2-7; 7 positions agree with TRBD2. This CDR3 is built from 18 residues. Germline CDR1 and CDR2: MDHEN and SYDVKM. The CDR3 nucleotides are TGTGGCGTCGGTGATGGTGGTACCTGGGGGGGAAGCTCCTACGAGCAGTACTTC. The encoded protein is CGVGDGGTWGGSSYEQYF. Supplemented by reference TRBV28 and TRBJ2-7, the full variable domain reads DVKVTQSSRYLVKRTGEKVFLECVQDMDHENMFWYRQDPGLGLRLIYFSYDVKMKEKGDIPEGYSVSREKKERFSLILESASTNQTSMYLCGVGDGGTWGGSSYEQYFGPGTRLTVT.

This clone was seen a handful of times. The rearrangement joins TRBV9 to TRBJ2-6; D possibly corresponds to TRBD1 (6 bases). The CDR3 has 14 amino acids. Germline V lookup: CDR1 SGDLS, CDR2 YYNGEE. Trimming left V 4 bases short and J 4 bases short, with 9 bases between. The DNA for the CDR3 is TGTGCCAGCAGCCGTACAGGGGGGGCCAACGTCCTGACTTTC. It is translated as CASSRTGGANVLTF.

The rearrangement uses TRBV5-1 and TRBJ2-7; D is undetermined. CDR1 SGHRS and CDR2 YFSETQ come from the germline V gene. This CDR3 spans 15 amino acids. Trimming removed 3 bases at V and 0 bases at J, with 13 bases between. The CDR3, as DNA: TGCGCCAGCAGCTCCCCCACCCTGAGCTCCTACGAGCAGTACTTC. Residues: CASSSPTLSSYEQYF.

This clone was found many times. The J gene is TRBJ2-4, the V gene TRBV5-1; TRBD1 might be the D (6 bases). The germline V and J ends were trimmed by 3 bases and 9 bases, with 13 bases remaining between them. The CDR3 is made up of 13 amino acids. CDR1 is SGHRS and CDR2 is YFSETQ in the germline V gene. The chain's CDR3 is CASSWKTGGIQYF. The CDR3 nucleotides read TGCGCCAGCAGCTGGAAGACAGGTGGCATTCAGTACTTC.

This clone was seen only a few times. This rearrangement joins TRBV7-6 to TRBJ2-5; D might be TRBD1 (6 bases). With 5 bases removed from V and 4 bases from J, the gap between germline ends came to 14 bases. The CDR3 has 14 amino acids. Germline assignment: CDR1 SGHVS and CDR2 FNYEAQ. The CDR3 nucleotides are TGTGCCAGCAGCGCAAAAACAGGGTCAGAGACCCAGTACTTC. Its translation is CASSAKTGSETQYF.

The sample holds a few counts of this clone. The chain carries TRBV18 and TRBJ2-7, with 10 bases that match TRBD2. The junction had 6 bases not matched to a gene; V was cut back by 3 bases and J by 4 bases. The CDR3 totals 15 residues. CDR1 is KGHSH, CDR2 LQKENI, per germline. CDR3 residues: CASSPQLAGGYEQYF. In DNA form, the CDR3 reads TGTGCCAGCTCACCCCAATTAGCGGGAGGATACGAGCAGTACTTC. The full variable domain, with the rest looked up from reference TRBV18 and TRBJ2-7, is NAGVMQNPRHLVRRRGQEARLRCSPMKGHSHVYWYRQLPEEGLKFMVYLQKENIIDESGMPKERFSAEFPKEGPSILRIQQVVRGDSAAYFCASSPQLAGGYEQYFGPGTRLTVT.

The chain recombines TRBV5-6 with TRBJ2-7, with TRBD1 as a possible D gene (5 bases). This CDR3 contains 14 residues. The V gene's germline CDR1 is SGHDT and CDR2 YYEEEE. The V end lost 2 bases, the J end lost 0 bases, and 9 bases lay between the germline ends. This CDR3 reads CASSFLGASYEQYF. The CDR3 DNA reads TGTGCCAGCAGCTTTTTAGGGGCCTCCTACGAGCAGTACTTC.

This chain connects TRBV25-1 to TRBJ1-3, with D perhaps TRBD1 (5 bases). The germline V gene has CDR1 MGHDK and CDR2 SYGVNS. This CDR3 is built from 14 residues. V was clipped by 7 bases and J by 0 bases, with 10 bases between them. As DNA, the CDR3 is TGTGCCAGCATGGACATGAACTCTGGAAACACCATATATTTT. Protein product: CASMDMNSGNTIYF. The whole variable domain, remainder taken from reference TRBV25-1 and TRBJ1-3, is EADIYQTPRYLVIGTGKKITLECSQTMGHDKMYWYQQDPGMELHLIHYSYGVNSTEKGDLSSESTVSRIRTEHFPLTLESARPSHTSQYLCASMDMNSGNTIYFGEGSWLTVV.

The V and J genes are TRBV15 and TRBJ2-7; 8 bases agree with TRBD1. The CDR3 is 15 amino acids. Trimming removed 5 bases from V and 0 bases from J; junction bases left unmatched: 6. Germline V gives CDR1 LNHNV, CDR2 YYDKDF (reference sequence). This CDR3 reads CATSPGGYSSYEQYF. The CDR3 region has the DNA TGTGCCACCAGCCCAGGGGGCTATAGCTCCTACGAGCAGTACTTC.

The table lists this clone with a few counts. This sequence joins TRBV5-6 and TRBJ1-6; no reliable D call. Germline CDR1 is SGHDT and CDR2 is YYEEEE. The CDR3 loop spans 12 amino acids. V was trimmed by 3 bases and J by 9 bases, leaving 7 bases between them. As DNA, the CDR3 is TGTGCCAGCAGCTCGGAGGTTTCACCCCTCCACTTT. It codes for CASSSEVSPLHF.

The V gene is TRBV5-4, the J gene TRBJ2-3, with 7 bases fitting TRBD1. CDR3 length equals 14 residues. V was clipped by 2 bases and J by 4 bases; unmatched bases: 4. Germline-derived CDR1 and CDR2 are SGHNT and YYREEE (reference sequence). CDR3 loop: CASSFDRAADTQYF. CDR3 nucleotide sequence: TGTGCCAGCAGCTTCGACAGGGCGGCAGATACGCAGTATTTT.

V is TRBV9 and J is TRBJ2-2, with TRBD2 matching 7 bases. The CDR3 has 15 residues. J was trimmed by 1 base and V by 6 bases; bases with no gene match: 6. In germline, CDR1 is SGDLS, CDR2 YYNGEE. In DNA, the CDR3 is TGTGCCAGCACGGCGGCGGGAGTGAACACCGGGGAGCTGTTTTTT. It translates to CASTAAGVNTGELFF.

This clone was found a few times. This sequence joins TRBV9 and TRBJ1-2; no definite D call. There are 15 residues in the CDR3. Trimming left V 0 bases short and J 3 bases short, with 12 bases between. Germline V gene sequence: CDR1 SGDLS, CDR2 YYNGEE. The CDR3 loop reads CASSVAAGPDYGYTF. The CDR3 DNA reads TGTGCCAGCAGCGTAGCGGCAGGCCCGGACTATGGCTACACCTTC.

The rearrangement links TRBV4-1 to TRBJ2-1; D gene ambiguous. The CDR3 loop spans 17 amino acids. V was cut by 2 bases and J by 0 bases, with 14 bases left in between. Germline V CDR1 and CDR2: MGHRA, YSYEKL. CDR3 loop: CASSQHAGSSSYNEQFF. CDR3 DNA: TGCGCCAGCAGCCAACACGCAGGTAGTAGCTCCTACAATGAGCAGTTCTTC.

In DNA form, the CDR3 reads TGTGCCAGCTCACCACGGTGGCTAGCGGGGACGAGTGAGCAGTTCTTC. It translates to CASSPRWLAGTSEQFF. J is TRBJ2-1 and V is TRBV18, with 9 nucleotides matching TRBD2. J gave up 9 bases and V 1 base, and 10 bases lay outside the gene matches. CDR1 is KGHSH, CDR2 LQKENI, per germline. The CDR3 length is 16 residues.

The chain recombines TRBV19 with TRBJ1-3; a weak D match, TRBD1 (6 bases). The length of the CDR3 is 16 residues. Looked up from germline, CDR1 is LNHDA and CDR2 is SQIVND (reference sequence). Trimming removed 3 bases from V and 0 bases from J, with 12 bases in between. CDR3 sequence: CASSIVLDSSGNTIYF. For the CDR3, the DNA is TGTGCCAGTAGTATTGTCCTGGACAGCTCTGGAAACACCATATATTTT.

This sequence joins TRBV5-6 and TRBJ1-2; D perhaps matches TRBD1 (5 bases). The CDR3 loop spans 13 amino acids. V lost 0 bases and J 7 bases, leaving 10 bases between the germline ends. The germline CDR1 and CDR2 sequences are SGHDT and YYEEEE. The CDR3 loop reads CASSLVGDSGYTF. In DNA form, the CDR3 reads TGTGCCAGCAGCTTGGTTGGGGACTCTGGCTACACCTTC.

The CDR3 DNA sequence: TGTGCCAGCAGCTCCGGACAGGGTAGCACAGATACGCAGTATTTT. Protein: CASSSGQGSTDTQYF. The J gene is TRBJ2-3, the V gene TRBV7-9; TRBD1 matches at 8 bases. The CDR3 consists of 15 residues. CDR1 is SEHNR and CDR2 is FQNEAQ in the germline V gene (reference sequence). Trimming removed 4 bases from V and 0 bases from J; junction bases left unmatched: 3.

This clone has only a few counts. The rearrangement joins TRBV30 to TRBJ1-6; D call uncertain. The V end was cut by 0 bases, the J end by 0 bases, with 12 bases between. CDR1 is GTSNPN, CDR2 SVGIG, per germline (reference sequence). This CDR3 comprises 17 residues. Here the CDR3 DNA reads TGTGCCTGGAGTGTAACCCGAACGAGCTCCTATAATTCACCCCTCCACTTT. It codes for CAWSVTRTSSYNSPLHF.